The entry below describes one T cell receptor (beta chain). The CDR3 is 14 amino acids. Losses at the gene ends were 4 bases for V and 8 bases for J; bases not matched to a gene: 7. The V gene's germline CDR1 is LNHDA and CDR2 SQIVND (reference sequence). These data belong to a study of blood T cell repertoires in COVID-19. TCRdb's copy holds only in-frame clones and misses some; the assay was immunoSEQ multiplex PCR. The profile shows approximately 130,000 clones, 85% of them singletons. This TCR derives from a man aged 55 to 70 with acute or convalescent COVID-19. V usage is TRBV19 and J usage is TRBJ2-1; TRBD2 aligns across 8 bases. Specimen: peripheral blood. CDR3 in DNA: TGTGCCAGTAGTAGAGCGGGAGCTCTTGATGAGCAGTTCTTC. It codes for CASSRAGALDEQFF. The full variable domain, with the rest looked up from reference TRBV19 and TRBJ2-1, is DGGITQSPKYLFRKEGQNVTLSCEQNLNHDAMYWYRQDPGQGLRLIYYSQIVNDFQKGDIAEGYSVSREKKESFPLTVTSAQKNPTAFYLCASSRAGALDEQFFGPGTRLTVL.